This record covers a single T cell receptor (beta chain). These data are taken from a study of T cell changes during pregnancy in multiple sclerosis. The data were produced by immunoSEQ multiplex PCR, yet TCRdb's version contains in-frame clones alone and is incomplete. There are around 25,000 clones in the sample; 75% to 90% occur only once, and around 8% lies in the top ten. The CDR3 spans 18 residues. J lost 5 bases, V lost 5 bases, and 17 bases had no gene match. Per germline, CDR1 SEHNR and CDR2 FQNEAQ (reference sequence). The chain couples TRBV7-9 to TRBJ1-2; 10 nucleotides align to TRBD1. This clonotype was obtained from a female donor in good health, enrolled as a control in a pregnancy study. The source material was CD8+ T cells from peripheral blood mononuclear cells, sampled in the first trimester of pregnancy. The DNA of the CDR3 is TGTGCCAGCAGCCCCTCCGGGACAGGGGACCTATTGTTGTATGGCTACACCTTC. It is translated as CASSPSGTGDLLLYGYTF. The entire variable domain, with the rest obtained from reference TRBV7-9 and TRBJ1-2, is as follows: DTGVSQNPRHKITKRGQNVTFRCDPISEHNRLYWYRQTLGQGPEFLTYFQNEAQLEKSRLLSDRFSAERPKGSFSTLEIQRTEQGDSAMYLCASSPSGTGDLLLYGYTFGSGTRLTVV.